A selection of T cell receptor beta chains follows, all from one sample in a study of identical twins. TCRdb recomputed calls from the 5' RACE reads with MiXCR, one row per CDR3 protein. The data show about 470,000 distinct CDR3 sequences, less than 25% seen once. These sequences were also reported in another study, on T cells expressing NK-cell markers.

The sequencing sample was made of CD4+ T cells sorted from blood. All receptors come from a woman aged 18-29 years in good health. Both conserved end residues are trimmed from each CDR3. Each record gives: V gene, J gene, CDR3 protein.

v_call: TRBV7-8
j_call: TRBJ2-3
cdr3_aa: ASSGSTPIYGGATDTQY

v_call: TRBV4-2
j_call: TRBJ2-1
cdr3_aa: ASSTDSNSYNEQF

v_call: TRBV3-1
j_call: TRBJ2-7
cdr3_aa: ASSQTAEQY

v_call: TRBV29-1
j_call: TRBJ2-7
cdr3_aa: SVRTVSYEQY

v_call: TRBV20-1
j_call: TRBJ2-5
cdr3_aa: SAITGTGGAETQY

v_call: TRBV7-2
j_call: TRBJ2-7
cdr3_aa: ASSPQAGGYYEQY

v_call: TRBV6-5
j_call: TRBJ1-1
cdr3_aa: ASSYSSGNAF

v_call: TRBV12-5
j_call: TRBJ2-1
cdr3_aa: ASGLVTGGPNEQF

v_call: TRBV10-3
j_call: TRBJ2-3
cdr3_aa: AISDPGLAGGRDTQY

v_call: TRBV9
j_call: TRBJ2-1
cdr3_aa: ASSRSYPTYEQF

v_call: TRBV12-5
j_call: TRBJ2-1
cdr3_aa: ASGLGLDEQF

v_call: TRBV3-1
j_call: TRBJ1-2
cdr3_aa: ASSQGTGTYYGYT

v_call: TRBV27
j_call: TRBJ1-1
cdr3_aa: ASSRTGSVTEAF

v_call: TRBV25-1
j_call: TRBJ2-7
cdr3_aa: ASSLGQGMYEQY

v_call: TRBV10-3
j_call: TRBJ2-1
cdr3_aa: AISHESGNEQF

v_call: TRBV5-1
j_call: TRBJ2-7
cdr3_aa: ASSRDRVPSSYEQY

v_call: TRBV10-1
j_call: TRBJ2-1
cdr3_aa: ASSGSAGMEF

v_call: TRBV5-1
j_call: TRBJ1-3
cdr3_aa: ASSLASGTSGNTIY

v_call: TRBV20-1
j_call: TRBJ2-7
cdr3_aa: SAKYPGGYEQY

v_call: TRBV15
j_call: TRBJ2-7
cdr3_aa: ATSRDTPYEQY

v_call: TRBV9
j_call: TRBJ2-1
cdr3_aa: ASSVSGSYNEQF

v_call: TRBV20-1
j_call: TRBJ1-1
cdr3_aa: SASGSHMNTEAF